This is a list of T cell receptor beta chains from one sample in a study of T cell repertoires in cytomegalovirus infection. These receptors lack a known antigen. TCRdb used MiXCR to reprocess the reads, holding one entry per CDR3 protein. The sample consists of 700,000 to 950,000 distinct CDR3 sequences, about 30% of them appearing once. Sequences were derived from cultured CD8+ T cells from PBMCs, sampled from culture after CMV antigen stimulation. The source is a human donor in good health (CMV status not recorded). Some clones in this sample may be carry-over from other donors' samples. Both conserved end residues are part of each CDR3. The order of the fields is CDR3 protein, CDR3 DNA, J gene, D gene, clone size, V gene. The D gene is left open where the match is weak. Not all rows give a size; the values are once, few, many and, for expanded clones, a class.

CDR3 protein: CASSITDLPDTQYF
CDR3 DNA: TGTGCCAGTAGTATAACAGACCTCCCAGATACGCAGTATTTT
J gene: TRBJ2-3
D gene: .
clone size: few
V gene: TRBV19

CDR3 protein: CASSFTSGALDTQYF
CDR3 DNA: TGTGCCAGCAGCTTCACTAGCGGGGCGTTAGATACGCAGTATTTT
J gene: TRBJ2-3
D gene: TRBD2
clone size: .
V gene: TRBV7-3

CDR3 protein: CASSRSENTGELFF
CDR3 DNA: TGTGCCAGCAGCCGCTCAGAGAACACCGGGGAGCTGTTTTTT
J gene: TRBJ2-2
D gene: .
clone size: .
V gene: TRBV6-2/TRBV6-3

CDR3 protein: CASSLPTDGGLSYEQYF
CDR3 DNA: TGTGCCAGCAGCCTCCCCACGGACGGGGGCCTCTCCTACGAGCAGTACTTC
J gene: TRBJ2-7
D gene: .
clone size: few
V gene: TRBV7-6

CDR3 protein: CATSNGGDYNEQFF
CDR3 DNA: TGTGCCACCAGCAACGGGGGGGATTACAATGAGCAGTTCTTC
J gene: TRBJ2-1
D gene: TRBD2
clone size: .
V gene: TRBV15

CDR3 protein: CASTPDRTNQPQHF
CDR3 DNA: TGTGCCAGCACTCCGGACAGAACCAATCAGCCCCAGCATTTT
J gene: TRBJ1-5
D gene: .
clone size: few
V gene: TRBV12-3/TRBV12-4

CDR3 protein: CASSSTGGPIYNEQFF
CDR3 DNA: TGTGCCAGCAGCTCTACAGGGGGCCCGATCTACAATGAGCAGTTCTTC
J gene: TRBJ2-1
D gene: TRBD1
clone size: few
V gene: TRBV11-3

CDR3 protein: CASSQGFGENTEAFF
CDR3 DNA: TGTGCCAGCAGCCAAGGGTTCGGGGAGAACACTGAAGCTTTCTTT
J gene: TRBJ1-1
D gene: .
clone size: few
V gene: TRBV3-1

CDR3 protein: CASSPWRQGQYTEAFF
CDR3 DNA: TGTGCCAGCAGCCCTTGGAGGCAGGGTCAATACACTGAAGCTTTCTTT
J gene: TRBJ1-1
D gene: .
clone size: few
V gene: TRBV11-2

CDR3 protein: CASSLTGGVGTSGGPSFF
CDR3 DNA: TGTGCCAGCAGTTTGACAGGGGGCGTGGGGACTAGCGGGGGCCCATCCTTTTTC
J gene: TRBJ2-5
D gene: TRBD2
clone size: few
V gene: TRBV12-3/TRBV12-4

CDR3 protein: CASSFTGGKSDTEAFF
CDR3 DNA: TGTGCCAGCAGTTTTACAGGGGGTAAGTCGGACACTGAAGCTTTCTTT
J gene: TRBJ1-1
D gene: TRBD1
clone size: .
V gene: TRBV12-3/TRBV12-4

CDR3 protein: CASCIAGTYYYEQYF
CDR3 DNA: TGTGCCAGCTGTATTGCCGGGACGTACTACTACGAGCAGTACTTC
J gene: TRBJ2-7
D gene: .
clone size: many
V gene: TRBV12-3/TRBV12-4

CDR3 protein: CASSTGQGLGSQPQHF
CDR3 DNA: TGTGCCAGCAGCACGGGACAGGGCCTTGGGAGTCAGCCCCAGCATTTT
J gene: TRBJ1-5
D gene: TRBD1
clone size: .
V gene: TRBV5-5

CDR3 protein: CASSPGTGWHEQFF
CDR3 DNA: TGTGCCAGCAGCCCCGGGACAGGGTGGCATGAGCAGTTCTTC
J gene: TRBJ2-1
D gene: TRBD1
clone size: .
V gene: TRBV12-3/TRBV12-4

CDR3 protein: CASGRDKSEIPEAFF
CDR3 DNA: TGTGCCAGCGGTCGGGACAAAAGTGAAATACCTGAAGCTTTCTTT
J gene: TRBJ1-1
D gene: .
clone size: few
V gene: TRBV28

CDR3 protein: CASSSRLGSEAFF
CDR3 DNA: TGTGCCAGCAGCTCTAGGCTGGGCAGTGAAGCTTTCTTT
J gene: TRBJ1-1
D gene: .
clone size: .
V gene: TRBV5-8

CDR3 protein: CASSYYAQQETQYF
CDR3 DNA: TGTGCCAGCAGTTACTACGCACAGCAAGAGACCCAGTACTTC
J gene: TRBJ2-5
D gene: .
clone size: few
V gene: TRBV6-6

CDR3 protein: CASCLDALGQSPNTEAFF
CDR3 DNA: TGTGCCAGCTGTCTAGACGCCCTTGGACAGAGCCCGAACACTGAAGCTTTCTTT
J gene: TRBJ1-1
D gene: .
clone size: .
V gene: TRBV7-3

CDR3 protein: CASSLLRAGSGNIQYF
CDR3 DNA: TGTGCCAGCAGTTTATTACGAGCCGGGTCAGGAAACATTCAGTACTTC
J gene: TRBJ2-4
D gene: .
clone size: few
V gene: TRBV27

CDR3 protein: CASSYSSGISTDTQYF
CDR3 DNA: TGTGCCAGCAGTTACTCAAGTGGAATCAGCACAGATACGCAGTATTTT
J gene: TRBJ2-3
D gene: .
clone size: .
V gene: TRBV6-6

CDR3 protein: CASSPGPSQETQYF
CDR3 DNA: TGTGCCAGCAGCCCTGGGCCATCCCAAGAGACCCAGTACTTC
J gene: TRBJ2-5
D gene: .
clone size: many
V gene: TRBV12-3/TRBV12-4

CDR3 protein: CASSSAYHSNTGELFF
CDR3 DNA: TGTGCCAGCAGTTCCGCCTACCACTCGAACACCGGGGAGCTGTTTTTT
J gene: TRBJ2-2
D gene: .
clone size: .
V gene: TRBV6-5

CDR3 protein: CASSLVLTEAFF
CDR3 DNA: TGTGCCAGCAGCTTAGTCCTAACTGAAGCTTTCTTT
J gene: TRBJ1-1
D gene: .
clone size: many
V gene: TRBV7-9

CDR3 protein: CASSLIPFRDREVRAYGYTF
CDR3 DNA: TGTGCCAGCAGCTTAATCCCCTTCCGGGACAGGGAGGTACGGGCTTATGGCTACACCTTC
J gene: TRBJ1-2
D gene: TRBD1
clone size: .
V gene: TRBV7-6

CDR3 protein: CASSRNPGGNSPLHF
CDR3 DNA: TGTGCCAGCAGTCGGAATCCGGGCGGGAATTCACCCCTCCACTTT
J gene: TRBJ1-6
D gene: .
clone size: .
V gene: TRBV27

CDR3 protein: CASSLDGTAVGNTIYF
CDR3 DNA: TGCGCCAGCAGCTTGGATGGGACAGCCGTTGGAAACACCATATATTTT
J gene: TRBJ1-3
D gene: TRBD1
clone size: .
V gene: TRBV5-1

CDR3 protein: CASSPPEGIAKNIQYF
CDR3 DNA: TGTGCCAGCTCACCACCGGAGGGGATAGCCAAAAACATTCAGTACTTC
J gene: TRBJ2-4
D gene: .
clone size: .
V gene: TRBV18

CDR3 protein: CASSQDSAGRGNTIYF
CDR3 DNA: TGTGCCAGCAGCCAAGATTCGGCAGGGAGAGGAAACACCATATATTTT
J gene: TRBJ1-3
D gene: .
clone size: .
V gene: TRBV4-2

CDR3 protein: CASSLRGFGAPNEQFF
CDR3 DNA: TGTGCCAGCAGTTTGCGGGGCTTCGGGGCCCCTAATGAGCAGTTCTTC
J gene: TRBJ2-1
D gene: .
clone size: .
V gene: TRBV27

CDR3 protein: CASSSGGTSKNTEAFF
CDR3 DNA: TGTGCCAGCAGTTCAGGGGGCACCTCCAAGAACACTGAAGCTTTCTTT
J gene: TRBJ1-1
D gene: TRBD1
clone size: few
V gene: TRBV12-3/TRBV12-4

CDR3 protein: CASSLAGRGPNTGELFF
CDR3 DNA: TGTGCCAGCAGCTTGGCCGGACGGGGACCGAACACCGGGGAGCTGTTTTTT
J gene: TRBJ2-2
D gene: .
clone size: .
V gene: TRBV7-9

CDR3 protein: CASSTRQTGELFF
CDR3 DNA: TGCGCCAGCAGCACCAGACAAACCGGGGAGCTGTTTTTT
J gene: TRBJ2-2
D gene: .
clone size: .
V gene: TRBV4-1

CDR3 protein: CASSFIADSNYGYTF
CDR3 DNA: TGTGCCAGCAGTTTTATAGCCGACAGCAACTATGGCTACACCTTC
J gene: TRBJ1-2
D gene: .
clone size: few
V gene: TRBV27

CDR3 protein: CASSLLGEPQETQYF
CDR3 DNA: TGTGCCAGCAGCTTGCTAGGGGAGCCCCAAGAGACCCAGTACTTC
J gene: TRBJ2-5
D gene: .
clone size: .
V gene: TRBV5-6

CDR3 protein: CASTLGGHQPQHF
CDR3 DNA: TGTGCCAGTACCCTGGGGGGGCATCAGCCCCAGCATTTT
J gene: TRBJ1-5
D gene: .
clone size: .
V gene: TRBV19

CDR3 protein: CASSLFHPTNYGYTF
CDR3 DNA: TGTGCCAGCAGTCTGTTTCACCCGACTAACTATGGCTACACCTTC
J gene: TRBJ1-2
D gene: .
clone size: few
V gene: TRBV6-5

CDR3 protein: CASSPEGKTQYF
CDR3 DNA: TGTGCCAGCAGCCCTGAGGGAAAGACCCAGTACTTC
J gene: TRBJ2-5
D gene: .
clone size: few
V gene: TRBV12-3/TRBV12-4

CDR3 protein: CASSEERQGAMNTEAFF
CDR3 DNA: TGTGCCAGCAGTGAAGAAAGACAGGGGGCCATGAACACTGAAGCTTTCTTT
J gene: TRBJ1-1
D gene: TRBD1
clone size: few
V gene: TRBV6-1

CDR3 protein: CASSEGQEQYF
CDR3 DNA: TGTGCCAGCAGTGAGGGGCAGGAGCAGTACTTC
J gene: TRBJ2-7
D gene: .
clone size: many
V gene: TRBV7-9

CDR3 protein: CASSLERSDSTEAFF
CDR3 DNA: TGTGCCAGCAGCTTAGAAAGGAGTGATAGCACTGAAGCTTTCTTT
J gene: TRBJ1-1
D gene: .
clone size: few
V gene: TRBV7-6

CDR3 protein: CASSDRGIPYEQYF
CDR3 DNA: TGTGCCAGCAGCGACAGGGGGATCCCCTACGAGCAGTACTTC
J gene: TRBJ2-7
D gene: TRBD1
clone size: .
V gene: TRBV7-6

CDR3 protein: CASSYSLDREEYGYTF
CDR3 DNA: TGTGCCAGCAGTTACTCACTGGACAGGGAAGAATATGGCTACACCTTC
J gene: TRBJ1-2
D gene: TRBD1
clone size: .
V gene: TRBV6-5

CDR3 protein: CASSWDVYSNQPQHF
CDR3 DNA: TGTGCCAGTAGTTGGGACGTCTATAGCAATCAGCCCCAGCATTTT
J gene: TRBJ1-5
D gene: .
clone size: .
V gene: TRBV19

CDR3 protein: CASIGGGRASDEQYF
CDR3 DNA: TGTGCCAGCATCGGGGGGGGTAGGGCCTCGGACGAGCAGTACTTC
J gene: TRBJ2-7
D gene: TRBD2
clone size: many
V gene: TRBV7-2

CDR3 protein: CSARTISGYTF
CDR3 DNA: TGCAGTGCACGGACCATTTCCGGCTACACCTTC
J gene: TRBJ1-2
D gene: .
clone size: few
V gene: TRBV20-1

CDR3 protein: CASMYGGTIYF
CDR3 DNA: TGTGCCAGCATGTATGGAGGGACCATATATTTT
J gene: TRBJ1-3
D gene: .
clone size: .
V gene: TRBV12-3/TRBV12-4

CDR3 protein: CASSYGNYNEQFF
CDR3 DNA: TGTGCCAGCAGTTACGGAAACTACAATGAGCAGTTCTTC
J gene: TRBJ2-1
D gene: .
clone size: .
V gene: TRBV6-2/TRBV6-3

CDR3 protein: CASIALNWAETNYGYTF
CDR3 DNA: TGTGCCAGCATCGCACTTAACTGGGCGGAAACTAACTATGGCTACACCTTC
J gene: TRBJ1-2
D gene: .
clone size: .
V gene: TRBV2

CDR3 protein: CASSVISRASNEQFF
CDR3 DNA: TGTGCCAGCAGTGTAATATCTAGGGCCTCCAATGAGCAGTTCTTC
J gene: TRBJ2-1
D gene: .
clone size: .
V gene: TRBV6-1

CDR3 protein: CASSLNRGDTEAFF
CDR3 DNA: TGTGCCAGCAGCTTAAACAGGGGGGACACTGAAGCTTTCTTT
J gene: TRBJ1-1
D gene: TRBD1
clone size: many
V gene: TRBV7-2